The clone carrying this T cell receptor (beta chain) was detected a few times. Just one base apart from a much larger clone, this may be a read error. A read error is likely, as this CDR3 ends without the conserved phenylalanine or tryptophan. This sample is drawn from a study of Graves' ophthalmopathy and Graves' hyperthyroidism. The CDR3 length is 14 residues. Germline V CDR1 and CDR2: SGHTA, FQGTGA. With 5 bases clipped from V and 5 bases from J, the junction kept 5 bases outside the gene matches. As the template, RNA transcripts were used to amplify TCR beta CDR3 regions. RT-PCR with HTBI primers came first, then second-round multiplex PCR. TCRdb analysed the multiplex PCR reads with MiXCR anew, one entry per CDR3 protein. The sample includes 900,000 to 1,200,000 distinct CDR3 sequences, about 36% of them seen just once.

This TCR was sampled from an adult man with Graves' hyperthyroidism. The V call is TRBV7-3, the J call TRBJ2-7, with TRBD2 identical over 11 bases. Sequencing was performed on peripheral blood or thyroid tissue (not recorded which). CDR3 region: CASSQTGLADEQYL. DNA for the CDR3: TGTGCCAGCAGCCAGACGGGACTAGCGGACGAGCAGTACCTC.